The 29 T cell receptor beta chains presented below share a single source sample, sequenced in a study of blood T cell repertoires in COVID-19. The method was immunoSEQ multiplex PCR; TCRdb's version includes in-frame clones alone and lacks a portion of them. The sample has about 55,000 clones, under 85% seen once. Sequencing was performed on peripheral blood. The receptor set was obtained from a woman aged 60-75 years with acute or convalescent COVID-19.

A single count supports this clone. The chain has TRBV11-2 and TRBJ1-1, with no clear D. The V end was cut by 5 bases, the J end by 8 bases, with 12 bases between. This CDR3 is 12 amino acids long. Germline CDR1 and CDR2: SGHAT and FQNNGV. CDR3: CASSRTGNEAFF. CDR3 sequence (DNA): TGTGCCAGCAGCCGGACTGGCAACGAAGCTTTCTTT.

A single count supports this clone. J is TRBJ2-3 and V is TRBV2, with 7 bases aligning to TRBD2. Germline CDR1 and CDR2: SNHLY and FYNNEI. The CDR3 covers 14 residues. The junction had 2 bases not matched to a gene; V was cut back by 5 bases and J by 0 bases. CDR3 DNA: TGTGCCAGCAGTCTAGCGGATAGCACAGATACGCAGTATTTT. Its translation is CASSLADSTDTQYF.

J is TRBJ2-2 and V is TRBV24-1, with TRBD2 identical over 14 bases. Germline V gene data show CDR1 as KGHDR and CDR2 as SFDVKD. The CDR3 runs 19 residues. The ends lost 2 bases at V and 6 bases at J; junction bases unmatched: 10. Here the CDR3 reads CATSDSSGTSGSKAGELFF. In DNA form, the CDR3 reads TGTGCCACCAGTGATTCGTCCGGGACTAGCGGGAGTAAGGCCGGGGAGCTGTTTTTT.

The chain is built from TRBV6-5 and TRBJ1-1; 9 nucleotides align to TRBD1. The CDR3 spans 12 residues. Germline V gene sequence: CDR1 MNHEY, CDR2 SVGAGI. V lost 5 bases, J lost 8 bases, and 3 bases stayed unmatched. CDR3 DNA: TGTGCCAGCAGTCTAGACAGGGGGGAAGCTTTCTTT. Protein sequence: CASSLDRGEAFF.

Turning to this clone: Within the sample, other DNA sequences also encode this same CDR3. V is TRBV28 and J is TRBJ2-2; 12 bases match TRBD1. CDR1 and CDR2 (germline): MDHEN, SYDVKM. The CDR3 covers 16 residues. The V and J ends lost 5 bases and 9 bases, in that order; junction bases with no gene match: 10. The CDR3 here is CASSLFRDRGLRELFF. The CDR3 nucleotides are TGTGCCAGCAGTCTGTTTCGGGACAGGGGGCTCCGGGAGCTGTTTTTT. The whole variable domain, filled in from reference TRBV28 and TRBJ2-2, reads DVKVTQSSRYLVKRTGEKVFLECVQDMDHENMFWYRQDPGLGLRLIYFSYDVKMKEKGDIPEGYSVSREKKERFSLILESASTNQTSMYLCASSLFRDRGLRELFFGEGSRLTVL.

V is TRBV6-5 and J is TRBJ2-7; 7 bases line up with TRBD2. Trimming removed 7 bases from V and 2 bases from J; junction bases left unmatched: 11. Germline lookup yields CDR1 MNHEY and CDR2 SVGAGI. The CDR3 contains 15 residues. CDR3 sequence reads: CASTRGVDRPYEQYF. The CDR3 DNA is TGTGCCAGCACCCGGGGGGTCGACAGACCCTACGAGCAGTACTTC.

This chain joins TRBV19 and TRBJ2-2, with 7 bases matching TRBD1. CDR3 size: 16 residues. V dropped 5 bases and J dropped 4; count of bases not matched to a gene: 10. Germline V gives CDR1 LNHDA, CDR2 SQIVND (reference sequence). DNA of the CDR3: TGTGCCAGTAGTCCCCGACAGGGTAGTGTCACCGGGGAGCTGTTTTTT. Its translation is CASSPRQGSVTGELFF.

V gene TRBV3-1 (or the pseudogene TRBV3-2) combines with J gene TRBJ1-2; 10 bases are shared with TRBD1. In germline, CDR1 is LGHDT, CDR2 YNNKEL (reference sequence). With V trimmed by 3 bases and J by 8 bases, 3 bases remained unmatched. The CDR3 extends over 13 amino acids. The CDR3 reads CASSHGQGVGYTF. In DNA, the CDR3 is TGTGCCAGCAGCCACGGACAGGGGGTCGGCTACACCTTC.

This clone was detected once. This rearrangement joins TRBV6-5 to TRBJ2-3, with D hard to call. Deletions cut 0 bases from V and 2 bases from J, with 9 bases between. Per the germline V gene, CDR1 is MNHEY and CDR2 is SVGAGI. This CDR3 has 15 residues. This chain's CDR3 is CASSYSIADTDTQYF. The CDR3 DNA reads TGTGCCAGCAGTTACTCGATAGCCGACACAGATACGCAGTATTTT.

CDR3 bases: TGTGCCAGCAGCGTGGCTGGGACATCATATGGTGAAGCTTTCTTT. Translating it yields CASSVAGTSYGEAFF. The J gene is TRBJ1-1, the V gene TRBV9, with D possibly TRBD1 on 6 matching bases. Germline V gene sequence: CDR1 SGDLS, CDR2 YYNGEE. Trimming removed 2 bases at V and 7 bases at J, with 18 bases between. The CDR3 is 15 residues long.

The CDR3 region is CATGTAGVSADTQYF. The CDR3 region has the DNA TGTGCCACCGGGACGGCGGGGGTTTCAGCAGATACGCAGTATTTT. The chain joins TRBV7-3 to TRBJ2-3; 7 nucleotides align to TRBD2. Germline V gene lookup returns CDR1 SGHTA and CDR2 FQGTGA. V gave up 10 bases and J gave up 4 bases; unmatched junction bases: 14. CDR3 length: 15 amino acids.

The CDR3 region is CASSYSIAGGNNEQFF. The CDR3 DNA is TGTGCCAGCAGTTACTCGATAGCGGGGGGGAACAATGAGCAGTTCTTC. This sequence joins TRBV6-5 and TRBJ2-1, with 11 nucleotides matching TRBD2. The V gene's germline CDR1 is MNHEY and CDR2 SVGAGI. The CDR3 totals 16 residues. J lost 5 bases, V lost 0 bases, and 3 bases had no gene match.

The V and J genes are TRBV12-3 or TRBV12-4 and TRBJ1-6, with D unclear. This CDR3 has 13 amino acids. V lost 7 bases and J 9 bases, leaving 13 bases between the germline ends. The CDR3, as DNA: TGTGCCAGCAACATTGATACAGTTTCACCCCTCCACTTT. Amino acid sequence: CASNIDTVSPLHF.

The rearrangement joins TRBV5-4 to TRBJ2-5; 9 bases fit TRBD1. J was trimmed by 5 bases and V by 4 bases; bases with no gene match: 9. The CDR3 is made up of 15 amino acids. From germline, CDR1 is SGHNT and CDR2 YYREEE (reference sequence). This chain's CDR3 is CASSAGQGRKETQYF. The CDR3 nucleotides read TGTGCCAGCAGCGCCGGACAGGGGAGGAAGGAGACCCAGTACTTC. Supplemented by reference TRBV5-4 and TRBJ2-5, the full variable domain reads ETGVTQSPTHLIKTRGQQVTLRCSSQSGHNTVSWYQQALGQGPQFIFQYYREEENGRGNFPPRFSGLQFPNYSSELNVNALELDDSALYLCASSAGQGRKETQYFGPGTRLLVL.

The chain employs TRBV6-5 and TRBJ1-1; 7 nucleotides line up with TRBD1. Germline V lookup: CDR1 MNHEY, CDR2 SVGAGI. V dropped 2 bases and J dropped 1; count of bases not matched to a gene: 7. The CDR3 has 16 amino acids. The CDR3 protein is CASSYGWTGQNTEAFF. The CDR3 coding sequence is TGTGCCAGCAGTTACGGTTGGACAGGACAGAACACTGAAGCTTTCTTT.

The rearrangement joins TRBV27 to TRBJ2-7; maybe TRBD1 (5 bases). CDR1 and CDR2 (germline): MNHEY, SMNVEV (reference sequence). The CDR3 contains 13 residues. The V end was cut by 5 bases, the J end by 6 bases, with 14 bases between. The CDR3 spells CASSTRVLGEQYF. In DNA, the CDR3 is TGTGCCAGCAGTACCAGGGTACTGGGCGAGCAGTACTTC.

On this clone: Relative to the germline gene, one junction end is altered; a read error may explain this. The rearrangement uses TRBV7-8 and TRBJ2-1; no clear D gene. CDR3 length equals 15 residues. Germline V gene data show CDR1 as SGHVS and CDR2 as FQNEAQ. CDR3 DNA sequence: TGTGCCAGCACCTTAACGGGTACTTACTACAATGAGCAGTTCTTC. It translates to CASTLTGTYYNEQFF.

For the CDR3, the DNA is TGTGCCTGGAGCCCGTCAGGGGGCGCCTCTGGAAACACCATATATTTT. Translated, it gives CAWSPSGGASGNTIYF. The chain employs TRBV30 and TRBJ1-3, with 8 bases lining up with TRBD1. Germline trimming cut 3 bases from V and 0 bases from J; bases unmatched to any gene: 7. This CDR3 is built from 16 residues. Germline V gene sequence: CDR1 GTSNPN, CDR2 SVGIG (reference sequence).

This chain's CDR3 is CATSDSLRHSGANVLTF. CDR3 nucleotide sequence: TGTGCCACCAGTGACTCTCTGAGGCATTCTGGGGCCAACGTCCTGACTTTC. The chain combines TRBV15 with TRBJ2-6; D ambiguous. V was clipped by 6 bases and J by 1 base, with 16 bases between them. CDR1 and CDR2 (germline): LNHNV, YYDKDF (reference sequence). CDR3 length: 17 residues. The full variable domain, rest sourced from reference TRBV15 and TRBJ2-6, is DAMVIQNPRYQVTQFGKPVTLSCSQTLNHNVMYWYQQKSSQAPKLLFHYYDKDFNNEADTPDNFQSRRPNTSFCFLDIRSPGLGDTAMYLCATSDSLRHSGANVLTFGAGSRLTVL.

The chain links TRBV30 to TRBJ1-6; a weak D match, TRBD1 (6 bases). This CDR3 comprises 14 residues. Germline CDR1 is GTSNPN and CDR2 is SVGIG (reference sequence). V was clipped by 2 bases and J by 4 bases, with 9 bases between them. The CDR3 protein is CAWSLQGYNSPLHF. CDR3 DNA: TGTGCCTGGAGTCTACAGGGTTATAATTCACCCCTCCACTTT.

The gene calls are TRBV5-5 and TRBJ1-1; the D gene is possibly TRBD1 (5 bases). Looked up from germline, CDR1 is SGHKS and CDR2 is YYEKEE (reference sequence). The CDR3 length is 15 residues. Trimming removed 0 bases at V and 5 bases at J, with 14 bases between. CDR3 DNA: TGTGCCAGCAGCTTGGAACCATCAGGGATAACTGAAGCTTTCTTT. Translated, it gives CASSLEPSGITEAFF.

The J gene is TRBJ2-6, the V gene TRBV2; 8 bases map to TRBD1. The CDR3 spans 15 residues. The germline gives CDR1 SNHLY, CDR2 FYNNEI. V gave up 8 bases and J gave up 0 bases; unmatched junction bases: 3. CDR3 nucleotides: TGTGCCAGCGTGGACAGGGCCTCTGGGGCCAACGTCCTGACTTTC. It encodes CASVDRASGANVLTF.

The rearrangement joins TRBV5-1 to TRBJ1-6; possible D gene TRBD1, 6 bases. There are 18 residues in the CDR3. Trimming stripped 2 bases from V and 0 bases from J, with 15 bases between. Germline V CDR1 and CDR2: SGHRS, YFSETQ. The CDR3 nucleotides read TGCGCCAGCAGCTTAGGGGACACCGCGAGCTCCTATAATTCACCCCTCCACTTT. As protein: CASSLGDTASSYNSPLHF.

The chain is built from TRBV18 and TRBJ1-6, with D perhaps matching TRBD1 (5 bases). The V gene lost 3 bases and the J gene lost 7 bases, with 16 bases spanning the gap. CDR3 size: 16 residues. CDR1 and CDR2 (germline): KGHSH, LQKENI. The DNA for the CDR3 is TGTGCCAGCTCACCCACAGCGGGGGGAGGAAATTCACCCCTCCACTTT. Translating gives CASSPTAGGGNSPLHF.

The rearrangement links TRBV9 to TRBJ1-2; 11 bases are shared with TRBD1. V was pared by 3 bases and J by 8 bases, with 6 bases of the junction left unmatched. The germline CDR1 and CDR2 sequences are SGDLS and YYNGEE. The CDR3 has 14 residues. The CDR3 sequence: CASSAGQGDNGYTF. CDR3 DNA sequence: TGTGCCAGCAGCGCGGGACAGGGGGATAACGGCTACACCTTC.

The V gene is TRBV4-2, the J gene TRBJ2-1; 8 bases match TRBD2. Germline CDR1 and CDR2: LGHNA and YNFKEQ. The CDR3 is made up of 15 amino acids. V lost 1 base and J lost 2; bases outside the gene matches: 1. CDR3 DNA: TGTGCCAGCAGCCAAGGGGGACTAGCCTACAATGAGCAGTTCTTC. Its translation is CASSQGGLAYNEQFF.

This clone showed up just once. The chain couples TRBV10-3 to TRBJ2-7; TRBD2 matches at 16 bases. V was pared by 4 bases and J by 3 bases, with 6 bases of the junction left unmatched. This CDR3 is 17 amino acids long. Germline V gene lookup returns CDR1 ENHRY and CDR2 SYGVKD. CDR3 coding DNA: TGTGCCATCAGTGTCTCCGGGACTAGCGGGGGGGGCTACGAGCAGTACTTC. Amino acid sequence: CAISVSGTSGGGYEQYF.

This CDR3 reads CASRDLLSRAETQYF. For the CDR3, the DNA is TGTGCCAGCCGGGATCTGCTGTCCCGGGCCGAGACCCAGTACTTC. The V call is TRBV6-5, the J call TRBJ2-5; possible D gene TRBD2, 5 bases. This CDR3 spans 15 amino acids. The germline V gene encodes CDR1 MNHEY and CDR2 SVGAGI. The germline V and J ends were trimmed by 8 bases and 5 bases, with 21 bases remaining between them.

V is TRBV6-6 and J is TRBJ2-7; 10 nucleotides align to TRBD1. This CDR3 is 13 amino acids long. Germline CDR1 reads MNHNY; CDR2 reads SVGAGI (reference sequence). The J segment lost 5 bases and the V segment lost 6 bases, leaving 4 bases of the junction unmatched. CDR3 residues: CASRDRGYDEQYF. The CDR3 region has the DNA TGTGCCAGCAGGGACAGGGGGTACGACGAGCAGTACTTC.